These 13 T cell receptor beta chains were sequenced from one sample in a study of sequential checkpoint blockade in melanoma. Indicated treatment: randomized to nivolumab then ipilimumab (arm A) or the reverse (arm B). Assay: immunoSEQ multiplex PCR; the TCRdb copy retains only in-frame clones and omits some. This table holds 9,000 to 13,000 clones, 28% found once. This sample comprised tumor tissue (inferred from file names), obtained from a patient given nivolumab and ipilimumab in sequence. The receptor set was obtained from a human donor with melanoma.

This clone was counted only a few times. The rearrangement links TRBV19 to TRBJ1-3; D is uncertain. Germline-derived CDR1 and CDR2 are LNHDA and SQIVND (reference sequence). The CDR3 length is 14 residues. The germline V and J ends were trimmed by 5 bases and 2 bases, with 10 bases remaining between them. The CDR3 sequence: CASSRTSPGNTIYF. In DNA, the CDR3 is TGTGCCAGTAGTCGTACGAGTCCTGGAAACACCATATATTTT.

This clone was picked up a small number of times. The chain combines TRBV9 with TRBJ1-5; possible D gene TRBD1, 6 bases. The CDR3 is made up of 15 amino acids. The germline V gene has CDR1 SGDLS and CDR2 YYNGEE. V was shortened by 2 bases and J by 5 bases, with 14 bases between the two germline ends. The CDR3 spells CASSVNWDTDQPQHF. DNA of the CDR3: TGTGCCAGCAGCGTTAATTGGGACACCGATCAGCCCCAGCATTTT.

The chain uses TRBV19 and TRBJ2-3; D call uncertain. Trimming took 7 bases from V and 1 from J, leaving 9 bases between them. The CDR3 contains 13 residues. The germline gives CDR1 LNHDA, CDR2 SQIVND (reference sequence). The CDR3 spells CASTVTGTDTQYF. The CDR3 coding sequence is TGTGCCAGTACCGTGACGGGCACAGATACGCAGTATTTT. Combining the CDR3 with reference TRBV19 and TRBJ2-3 gives the whole variable domain DGGITQSPKYLFRKEGQNVTLSCEQNLNHDAMYWYRQDPGQGLRLIYYSQIVNDFQKGDIAEGYSVSREKKESFPLTVTSAQKNPTAFYLCASTVTGTDTQYFGPGTRLTVL.

The V and J genes are TRBV6-8 and TRBJ2-3; TRBD2 aligns across 7 bases. CDR1 MNHGY and CDR2 SAAAGT come from the germline V gene. The length of the CDR3 is 13 residues. Trimming at V came to 5 bases and at J to 4 bases, leaving 3 bases not matched to a gene. The CDR3 reads CASSAGRADTQYF. CDR3 sequence (DNA): TGTGCCAGCAGTGCGGGGAGGGCAGATACGCAGTATTTT.

This clone came up many times. This chain uses TRBV1 with TRBJ2-1; the table names TRBD2, a call not compared with the DNA. TRBV1 corresponds to a pseudogene. The CDR3 is 16 amino acids. The CDR3 loop reads CASSLTGTPGRDEQFF. In DNA form, the CDR3 reads TGCGCCAGCAGCCTCACCGGGACTCCGGGCAGGGATGAGCAGTTCTTC.

The CDR3 region has the DNA TGTGCCAGCTCACCCCGACAGGGATCCAATGAGCAGTTCTTC. Translated, it gives CASSPRQGSNEQFF. The chain couples TRBV18 to TRBJ2-1, with 7 bases lining up with TRBD1. The length of the CDR3 is 14 residues. Germline V gives CDR1 KGHSH, CDR2 LQKENI. V was clipped by 3 bases and J by 6 bases; unmatched bases: 5.

The chain is built from TRBV11-3 and TRBJ2-5; TRBD2 matches at 11 bases. Germline V lookup: CDR1 SGHNT, CDR2 YENEEA. V was clipped by 1 base and J by 2 bases; unmatched bases: 3. This CDR3 has 16 residues. Here the CDR3 reads CASSLGRTSGQETQYF. As DNA, the CDR3 is TGTGCCAGCAGCTTAGGAAGGACTAGCGGGCAAGAGACCCAGTACTTC. Full variable domain (missing parts from reference TRBV11-3 and TRBJ2-5): EAGVVQSPRYKIIEKKQPVAFWCNPISGHNTLYWYLQNLGQGPELLIRYENEEAVDDSQLPKDRFSAERLKGVDSTLKIQPAELGDSAVYLCASSLGRTSGQETQYFGPGTRLLVL.

This clone was detected only a few times. The chain links TRBV30 to TRBJ1-4; D is undetermined. The CDR3 totals 13 residues. V was trimmed by 0 bases and J by 7 bases, leaving 9 bases between them. Germline-derived CDR1 and CDR2 are GTSNPN and SVGIG (reference sequence). As DNA, the CDR3 is TGTGCCTGGAGTGTATCGGGCCTTGAAAAACTGTTTTTT. This codes for CAWSVSGLEKLFF.

In this sample, this clone turned up a few times. The rearrangement uses TRBV11-3 and TRBJ1-1; D is perhaps TRBD1 (5 bases). CDR1 SGHNT and CDR2 YENEEA come from the germline V gene. V was pared by 1 base and J by 0 bases, with 6 bases between. This CDR3 is built from 14 residues. As DNA, the CDR3 is TGTGCCAGCAGCTTAGGGGGCCTGAACACTGAAGCTTTCTTT. Protein sequence: CASSLGGLNTEAFF.

This clone was seen only a few times. The chain recombines TRBV2 with TRBJ1-1; TRBD1 might be the D (6 bases). V gave up 7 bases and J gave up 1 base, with 10 bases separating them. The CDR3 loop spans 13 amino acids. Germline CDR1 and CDR2: SNHLY and FYNNEI. Written as DNA, the CDR3 is TGTGCCAGCACCGGACAGAGGAACACTGAAGCTTTCTTT. It yields the protein CASTGQRNTEAFF.

The chain has TRBV19 and TRBJ1-1; D is perhaps TRBD1 (5 bases). This CDR3 is built from 15 residues. Trimming left V 6 bases short and J 2 bases short, with 16 bases between. Germline V gene data show CDR1 as LNHDA and CDR2 as SQIVND (reference sequence). CDR3 loop: CASSPPGRLNTEAFF. The CDR3 nucleotides read TGTGCCAGTAGCCCACCGGGACGCCTAAACACTGAAGCTTTCTTT. Based on the CDR3 plus reference TRBV19 and TRBJ1-1, the full variable domain is DGGITQSPKYLFRKEGQNVTLSCEQNLNHDAMYWYRQDPGQGLRLIYYSQIVNDFQKGDIAEGYSVSREKKESFPLTVTSAQKNPTAFYLCASSPPGRLNTEAFFGQGTRLTVV.

This clone showed up just a few times. The chain links TRBV9 to TRBJ2-5; 10 bases line up with TRBD1. The CDR3 sequence is 15 residues long. V shed 4 bases, J shed 4 bases, and the junction held 7 bases outside the gene matches. Germline V gene data show CDR1 as SGDLS and CDR2 as YYNGEE. CDR3 sequence: CASSPRGQGRETQYF. The CDR3 coding sequence is TGTGCCAGCAGCCCTCGGGGACAGGGGCGAGAGACCCAGTACTTC. The variable domain in full, with the rest retrieved from reference TRBV9 and TRBJ2-5, is DSGVTQTPKHLITATGQRVTLRCSPRSGDLSVYWYQQSLDQGLQFLIQYYNGEERAKGNILERFSAQQFPDLHSELNLSSLELGDSALYFCASSPRGQGRETQYFGPGTRLLVL.

This clone was seen a few times. The V gene is TRBV11-3, the J gene TRBJ1-3, with a tentative D call TRBD1 (5 bases). The CDR3 covers 16 residues. CDR1 is SGHNT, CDR2 YENEEA, per germline. V lost 2 bases to trimming and J lost 2 bases, with 13 bases between them. The CDR3 coding sequence is TGTGCCAGCAGCTTAATCCCGGGGGGGGCTGGAAACACCATATATTTT. Amino acids: CASSLIPGGAGNTIYF.